These 24 T cell receptor beta chains share one sample of origin, sequenced in a study of follicular helper T cells after annual influenza vaccination. As to time point: 2014-2015 season, 7 days after vaccination. TCRdb's copy holds only in-frame clones and misses some; the assay was immunoSEQ multiplex PCR. The table lists about 9,800 clones, 83% of them singletons. Sequences were derived from CXCR5- memory CD4+ T cells sorted from blood, sampled 7 days after influenza vaccination. These receptors all come from an adult who received the influenza vaccine.

The J gene is TRBJ1-5, the V gene TRBV19, with TRBD1 matching 10 bases. The CDR3 loop spans 18 amino acids. The ends lost 3 bases at V and 1 base at J; junction bases unmatched: 9. CDR1 LNHDA and CDR2 SQIVND come from the germline V gene (reference sequence). The CDR3 loop is CASSIGQGVGSSNQPQHF. CDR3 DNA sequence: TGTGCCAGTAGTATTGGACAGGGGGTGGGTTCGAGCAATCAGCCCCAGCATTTT.

This clone was detected only a few times. The chain has TRBV13 and TRBJ2-7; D gene unclear. CDR1 and CDR2 (germline): PRHDT, FYEKMQ (reference sequence). The germline V and J ends were trimmed by 0 bases and 7 bases, with 10 bases remaining between them. The CDR3 has 13 amino acids. The CDR3: CASSLGLVQEQYF. The CDR3 coding sequence is TGTGCCAGCAGCTTAGGCCTTGTCCAGGAGCAGTACTTC.

This clone has only one observation. The chain recombines TRBV5-5 with TRBJ2-7; TRBD1 matches 8 bases. Trimming removed 4 bases from V and 1 base from J; junction bases left unmatched: 4. The germline V gene has CDR1 SGHKS and CDR2 YYEKEE (reference sequence). There are 14 residues in the CDR3. CDR3 sequence reads: CASSAGGSSYEQYF. CDR3 nucleotide sequence: TGTGCCAGCAGCGCAGGGGGCAGTTCCTACGAGCAGTACTTC. Filled out from reference TRBV5-5 and TRBJ2-7, the complete variable domain reads DAGVTQSPTHLIKTRGQQVTLRCSPISGHKSVSWYQQVLGQGPQFIFQYYEKEERGRGNFPDRFSARQFPNYSSELNVNALLLGDSALYLCASSAGGSSYEQYFGPGTRLTVT.

This chain connects TRBV5-8 to TRBJ2-3, with a tentative D call TRBD2 (6 bases). Germline V lookup: CDR1 SGHTS, CDR2 YDEGEE. V lost 0 bases, J lost 1 base, and 9 bases lay in between. The CDR3 is 15 residues long. The chain's CDR3 is CASSLGPSGTDTQYF. The CDR3 coding sequence is TGTGCCAGCAGCTTGGGGCCTAGCGGCACAGATACGCAGTATTTT.

The CDR3 DNA reads TGTGCCAGCAGACTAGACCGGGCGGGCCTGGGGGAGCTGTTTTTT. This sequence encodes CASRLDRAGLGELFF. The chain links TRBV7-2 to TRBJ2-2, with a possible D match to TRBD2 (5 bases). The length of the CDR3 is 15 residues. Germline CDR1 and CDR2: SGHTA and FQGNSA. Trimming pared 6 bases from V and 8 bases from J, leaving 19 bases between. Full variable domain (missing parts from reference TRBV7-2 and TRBJ2-2): GAGVSQSPSNKVTEKGKDVELRCDPISGHTALYWYRQSLGQGLEFLIYFQGNSAPDKSGLPSDRFSAERTGGSVSTLTIQRTQQEDSAVYLCASRLDRAGLGELFFGEGSRLTVL.

This chain joins TRBV7-6 and TRBJ2-2; 7 bases are a match to TRBD1. CDR1 SGHVS and CDR2 FNYEAQ come from the germline V gene. This CDR3 has 16 residues. V lost 1 base to trimming and J lost 4 bases; unmatched junction nucleotides: 6. The CDR3 spells CASSLVLGGSTGELFF. CDR3 bases: TGTGCCAGCAGCTTAGTTCTAGGGGGCAGCACCGGGGAGCTGTTTTTT. Supplemented by reference TRBV7-6 and TRBJ2-2, the full variable domain reads GAGVSQSPRYKVTKRGQDVALRCDPISGHVSLYWYRQALGQGPEFLTYFNYEAQQDKSGLPNDRFSAERPEGSISTLTIQRTEQRDSAMYRCASSLVLGGSTGELFFGEGSRLTVL.

The chain recombines TRBV5-8 with TRBJ2-2; D ambiguous. The germline CDR1 and CDR2 sequences are SGHTS and YDEGEE. The CDR3 extends over 13 amino acids. The ends were cut back, 3 bases at V and 6 bases at J, with 9 bases in the middle. CDR3 protein: CASSWLLSGELFF. The CDR3 DNA follows: TGTGCCAGCAGCTGGCTTTTGTCCGGGGAGCTGTTTTTT. Filled out from reference TRBV5-8 and TRBJ2-2, the complete variable domain reads EAGVTQSPTHLIKTRGQQATLRCSPISGHTSVYWYQQALGLGLQFLLWYDEGEERNRGNFPPRFSGRQFPNYSSELNVNALELEDSALYLCASSWLLSGELFFGEGSRLTVL.

The chain employs TRBV6-5 and TRBJ2-7, with TRBD1 matching 8 bases. Losses at the gene ends were 4 bases for V and 2 bases for J; bases not matched to a gene: 4. The germline V gene encodes CDR1 MNHEY and CDR2 SVGAGI. There are 14 residues in the CDR3. The CDR3 region has the DNA TGTGCCAGCAGTTCCGGGACAGGTCCCTACGAGCAGTACTTC. This sequence encodes CASSSGTGPYEQYF.

J is TRBJ1-2 and V is TRBV5-1; 9 nucleotides align to TRBD1. This CDR3 has 14 amino acids. Germline CDR1 is SGHRS and CDR2 is YFSETQ. The trim removed 4 bases at V and 3 bases at J, leaving 4 bases unmatched. The CDR3 bases are TGCGCCAGCAGCCGGGACAGGGAATACTATGGCTACACCTTC. Translating it yields CASSRDREYYGYTF.

The gene calls are TRBV5-6 and TRBJ2-2; no clear D gene. This CDR3 has 15 residues. The V gene lost 1 base and the J gene lost 1 base, with 8 bases spanning the gap. CDR1 and CDR2 (germline): SGHDT, YYEEEE. The DNA of the CDR3 is TGTGCCAGCAGCTTGTGGGCAGAGAACACCGGGGAGCTGTTTTTT. Residues: CASSLWAENTGELFF. Using reference TRBV5-6 and TRBJ2-2 for the parts outside the CDR3, the full variable domain is DAGVTQSPTHLIKTRGQQVTLRCSPKSGHDTVSWYQQALGQGPQFIFQYYEEEERQRGNFPDRFSGHQFPNYSSELNVNALLLGDSALYLCASSLWAENTGELFFGEGSRLTVL.

The rearrangement uses TRBV9 and TRBJ1-1; no firm D call. Trimming removed 4 bases at V and 4 bases at J, with 14 bases between. The germline V gene encodes CDR1 SGDLS and CDR2 YYNGEE. The CDR3 extends over 14 amino acids. CDR3 in amino acids: CASSLAPEGTEAFF. As DNA, the CDR3 is TGTGCCAGCAGCCTAGCCCCGGAGGGCACTGAAGCTTTCTTT.

The chain employs TRBV5-1 and TRBJ1-2; 8 bases are shared with TRBD1. Germline CDR1 SGHRS, CDR2 YFSETQ. The CDR3 spans 14 residues. V dropped 0 bases and J dropped 5; count of bases not matched to a gene: 3. CDR3 in amino acids: CASSLEGQGYGYTF. For the CDR3, the DNA is TGCGCCAGCAGCTTGGAAGGACAGGGTTATGGCTACACCTTC.

The CDR3 region has the DNA TGTGCCAGCAGTTTATCCGGGACAGGGATGAAGGCTTTCTTT. Encoded protein: CASSLSGTGMKAFF. The chain carries TRBV27 and TRBJ1-1, with 9 nucleotides matching TRBD1. CDR3 length equals 14 residues. Germline V gives CDR1 MNHEY, CDR2 SMNVEV (reference sequence). J was trimmed by 11 bases and V by 0 bases; bases with no gene match: 7.

V is TRBV19 and J is TRBJ2-1; 9 positions agree with TRBD2. The CDR3 is 14 residues long. CDR1 is LNHDA and CDR2 is SQIVND in the germline V gene (reference sequence). Trimming at V came to 5 bases and at J to 3 bases, leaving 2 bases not matched to a gene. This chain's CDR3 is CASSPSGDYNEQFF. CDR3 coding DNA: TGTGCCAGTAGTCCTAGCGGGGACTACAATGAGCAGTTCTTC.

In this sample, this clone turned up a few times. The chain recombines TRBV19 with TRBJ2-7; the match to TRBD1 covers 7 bases. V lost 10 bases and J lost 4; bases outside the gene matches: 10. Per germline, CDR1 LNHDA and CDR2 SQIVND (reference sequence). The CDR3 has 13 amino acids. The CDR3 nucleotides are TGTGCCAACCAGACAGGGCTCCCGTACGAGCAGTACTTC. It yields the protein CANQTGLPYEQYF.

Written as DNA, the CDR3 is TGTGCCAGCAGCTTGGTCTCAGGCGGCACTGAAGCTTTCTTT. Translating gives CASSLVSGGTEAFF. This sequence joins TRBV13 and TRBJ1-1; D ambiguous. Per the germline V gene, CDR1 is PRHDT and CDR2 is FYEKMQ (reference sequence). This CDR3 has 14 residues. V lost 3 bases to trimming and J lost 4 bases, with 12 bases between them.

This rearrangement joins TRBV2 to TRBJ2-6, with TRBD1 identical over 8 bases. CDR3 size: 17 residues. The V and J ends lost 2 bases and 1 base, in that order; junction bases with no gene match: 4. Germline V CDR1 and CDR2: SNHLY, FYNNEI. The CDR3 region is CASSEFRGRSGANVLTF. Here the CDR3 DNA reads TGTGCCAGCAGTGAATTCAGGGGGCGGTCTGGGGCCAACGTCCTGACTTTC.

The V call is TRBV7-3, the J call TRBJ2-4, with D unresolved. Germline CDR1 is SGHTA and CDR2 is FQGTGA. V was shortened by 0 bases and J by 6 bases, with 12 bases between the two germline ends. This CDR3 contains 15 residues. The CDR3 region has the DNA TGTGCCAGCAGCTTAACGTTTGGCAGCTCAAACATTCAGTACTTC. Its translation: CASSLTFGSSNIQYF.

The rearrangement uses TRBV6-1 and TRBJ2-1, with D tentatively TRBD1 (6 bases). Trimming left V 1 base short and J 8 bases short, with 27 bases between. The CDR3 contains 19 residues. CDR1 is MNHNS, CDR2 SASEGT, per germline. The CDR3 DNA reads as TGTGCCAGCAGTGAAGTGTGGTATTCGGTAGACAGGCCGGTCGATGAGCAGTTCTTC. Amino acid sequence: CASSEVWYSVDRPVDEQFF.

The gene calls are TRBV6-5 and TRBJ1-4, with TRBD1 matching 10 bases. CDR3 size: 16 residues. CDR1 is MNHEY, CDR2 SVGAGI, per germline. With V trimmed by 2 bases and J by 4 bases, 4 bases remained unmatched. The CDR3 reads CASSYDRGQGNEKLFF. The DNA for the CDR3 is TGTGCCAGCAGTTACGACAGGGGGCAGGGTAATGAAAAACTGTTTTTT.

The genes are TRBV5-4 and TRBJ2-7; TRBD1 agrees at 7 bases. V was clipped by 3 bases and J by 5 bases; unmatched bases: 2. CDR3 length: 12 amino acids. Per germline, CDR1 SGHNT and CDR2 YYREEE (reference sequence). CDR3 DNA: TGTGCCAGCAGCTCAGACAGGGACGAGCAGTACTTC. Translated, it gives CASSSDRDEQYF.

The rearrangement joins TRBV6-4 to TRBJ2-1; 8 nucleotides line up with TRBD1. The CDR3 runs to 15 residues. From germline, CDR1 is MRHNA and CDR2 SNTAGT. V was pared by 6 bases and J by 1 base, with 5 bases of the junction left unmatched. The CDR3 nucleotides are TGTGCCAGCAGCCTACAGGGGGATTCCTACAATGAGCAGTTCTTC. It encodes CASSLQGDSYNEQFF.

The chain has TRBV2 and TRBJ2-7; 11 bases match TRBD1. The CDR3 runs to 15 residues. CDR1 is SNHLY, CDR2 FYNNEI, per germline. Trimming cost V 4 bases and J 2 bases; bases outside gene matches: 4. The DNA of the CDR3 is TGTGCCAGCAGTGGGGGACAGGGGGTCCCCTACGAGCAGTACTTC. Protein sequence: CASSGGQGVPYEQYF.

This clone was detected once. The V and J genes are TRBV6-5 and TRBJ1-1; unclear D gene. With 7 bases removed from V and 0 bases from J, the gap between germline ends came to 15 bases. The V gene's germline CDR1 is MNHEY and CDR2 SVGAGI. There are 15 residues in the CDR3. The CDR3 region is CASILSGSLNTEAFF. CDR3 nucleotides: TGTGCCAGCATACTATCAGGCAGCTTGAACACTGAAGCTTTCTTT.